This entry describes one T cell receptor (beta chain). The antigen is undetermined. Trimming removed 5 bases from V and 3 bases from J, with 14 bases in between. The CDR3 has 15 amino acids. The sample belongs to a study of T cell repertoires in cytomegalovirus infection. Overall study: TCR beta signatures that were public indicated CMV infection and matching HLA type.

TCRdb reanalysed the reads using MiXCR and keeps one entry per CDR3 protein. The sample holds about 130,000 distinct CDR3 sequences, roughly a third seen once. J is TRBJ1-5 and V is TRBV12-3 or TRBV12-4, with unresolved D. The clonotype comes from a human donor in good health (CMV status not recorded). Some clones in this sample may be carry-over from other donors' samples. Source: CD8+ T cells from cultured PBMCs, taken from culture after CMV antigen stimulation. CDR3 DNA: TGTGCCAGCAGTCCCCTGGACGGGTTCAATCAGCCCCAGCATTTT. It specifies CASSPLDGFNQPQHF.